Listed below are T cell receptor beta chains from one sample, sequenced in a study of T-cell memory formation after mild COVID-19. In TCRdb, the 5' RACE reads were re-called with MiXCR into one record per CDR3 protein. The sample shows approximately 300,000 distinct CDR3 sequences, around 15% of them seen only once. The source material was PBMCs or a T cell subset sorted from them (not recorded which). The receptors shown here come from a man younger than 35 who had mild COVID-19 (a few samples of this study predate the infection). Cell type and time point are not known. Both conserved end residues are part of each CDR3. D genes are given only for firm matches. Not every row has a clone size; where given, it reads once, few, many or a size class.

cdr3_nt: TGCGCCAGCAGCCCAAGAGAACAAGGCGAAGCTTTCTTT
cdr3_aa: CASSPREQGEAFF
d_call: -
clone_size: few
v_call: TRBV5-1
j_call: TRBJ1-1

cdr3_nt: TGTGCCAGCAGCGGTGCCGGGACAGGGGGGAACATTCAGTACTTC
cdr3_aa: CASSGAGTGGNIQYF
d_call: TRBD1
clone_size: many
v_call: TRBV7-8
j_call: TRBJ2-4

cdr3_nt: TGTGCCAGCAGCTTAGATGGGGCAGGGAACACTGAAGCTTTCTTT
cdr3_aa: CASSLDGAGNTEAFF
d_call: -
clone_size: -
v_call: TRBV11-2
j_call: TRBJ1-1

cdr3_nt: TGCGCCAGCAGCCAAGAGGTGGGCCATCAGGAGACCCAGTACTTC
cdr3_aa: CASSQEVGHQETQYF
d_call: -
clone_size: -
v_call: TRBV4-3
j_call: TRBJ2-5

cdr3_nt: TGCAGTGCTAGTCTGGGGGGCGACAGCTCCTACGAGCAGTACTTC
cdr3_aa: CSASLGGDSSYEQYF
d_call: -
clone_size: -
v_call: TRBV20-1
j_call: TRBJ2-7

cdr3_nt: TGTGCCAGTAGTCTAGCGGGGGGGAACATTCAGTACTTC
cdr3_aa: CASSLAGGNIQYF
d_call: TRBD2
clone_size: few
v_call: TRBV19
j_call: TRBJ2-4

cdr3_nt: TGTGCCACCAGTGATAGGACCGGGGAGCTGTTTTTT
cdr3_aa: CATSDRTGELFF
d_call: -
clone_size: -
v_call: TRBV24-1
j_call: TRBJ2-2

cdr3_nt: TGTGCCAGCAGTATCCAAGTAGCCAAAAACATTCAGTACTTC
cdr3_aa: CASSIQVAKNIQYF
d_call: -
clone_size: few
v_call: TRBV6-9
j_call: TRBJ2-4

cdr3_nt: TGTGCCAGCAGCTTGCTGGATTCACCCCTCCACTTT
cdr3_aa: CASSLLDSPLHF
d_call: -
clone_size: -
v_call: TRBV5-4
j_call: TRBJ1-6

cdr3_nt: TGCAGCGTTGCCCATGAAAACACCGGGGAGCTGTTTTTT
cdr3_aa: CSVAHENTGELFF
d_call: -
clone_size: -
v_call: TRBV29-1
j_call: TRBJ2-2

cdr3_nt: TGCGCCAGCAGCCAAGATCGGAGCTCTGGAAACACCATATATTTT
cdr3_aa: CASSQDRSSGNTIYF
d_call: -
clone_size: -
v_call: TRBV4-3
j_call: TRBJ1-3

cdr3_nt: TGTGCTAGTGCCGTACTAGCGGGGGCAGATACGCAGTATTTT
cdr3_aa: CASAVLAGADTQYF
d_call: TRBD2
clone_size: few
v_call: TRBV12-5
j_call: TRBJ2-3

cdr3_nt: TGCGCCAGCAGCCAGGGGGCGAACACCGGGGAGCTGTTTTTT
cdr3_aa: CASSQGANTGELFF
d_call: TRBD1
clone_size: many
v_call: TRBV5-1
j_call: TRBJ2-2

cdr3_nt: TGTGCCAGCAGCTCGACAGGGGGTTTTGAAGCTTTCTTT
cdr3_aa: CASSSTGGFEAFF
d_call: TRBD1
clone_size: -
v_call: TRBV7-3
j_call: TRBJ1-1

cdr3_nt: TGCAGTGCTAGAATCCTATCCGGCGGGGCGGTGACAGATACGCAGTATTTT
cdr3_aa: CSARILSGGAVTDTQYF
d_call: -
clone_size: few
v_call: TRBV20-1
j_call: TRBJ2-3

cdr3_nt: TGTGCCAGCAGTTGGACAGGGGAACCCTATAATTCACCCCTCCACTTT
cdr3_aa: CASSWTGEPYNSPLHF
d_call: TRBD1
clone_size: -
v_call: TRBV6-5
j_call: TRBJ1-6

cdr3_nt: TGTGCCAGCAGCGCCGGGACTAGCTATTCAGATACGCAGTATTTT
cdr3_aa: CASSAGTSYSDTQYF
d_call: TRBD2
clone_size: -
v_call: TRBV6-1
j_call: TRBJ2-3

cdr3_nt: TGTGCCAGCAGGTGGACGGAAGCGAACACCGGGGAGCTGTTTTTT
cdr3_aa: CASRWTEANTGELFF
d_call: -
clone_size: -
v_call: TRBV2
j_call: TRBJ2-2

cdr3_nt: TGCAGTGCTCATGGACAGGGGGGACCCACAGATACGCAGTATTTT
cdr3_aa: CSAHGQGGPTDTQYF
d_call: TRBD1
clone_size: -
v_call: TRBV20-1
j_call: TRBJ2-3

cdr3_nt: TGTGCCAGCAGCTTATGGGGCAGGGTTAGCCAAGAGACCCAGTACTTC
cdr3_aa: CASSLWGRVSQETQYF
d_call: -
clone_size: few
v_call: TRBV7-8
j_call: TRBJ2-5

cdr3_nt: TGTGCCAGCAGCTTAGGGGGGACGCGAGGCTACACCTTC
cdr3_aa: CASSLGGTRGYTF
d_call: -
clone_size: -
v_call: TRBV7-9
j_call: TRBJ1-2

cdr3_nt: TGTGCCAGCGTTTGGGGGGGTAACACTGAAGCTTTCTTT
cdr3_aa: CASVWGGNTEAFF
d_call: -
clone_size: few
v_call: TRBV12-3/TRBV12-4
j_call: TRBJ1-1

cdr3_nt: TGCGCCAGTGAAACCGATGGGTCCGGGGCCAACGTCCTGACTTTC
cdr3_aa: CASETDGSGANVLTF
d_call: -
clone_size: many
v_call: TRBV5-1
j_call: TRBJ2-6

cdr3_nt: TGTGCCAGCAGCTTGGGCGGGCAGGCTGGCTCTGAAGCTTTCTTT
cdr3_aa: CASSLGGQAGSEAFF
d_call: -
clone_size: -
v_call: TRBV5-8
j_call: TRBJ1-1

cdr3_nt: TGTGCCAGCAGCCCTTCACGGGACTCCATTCAGTACTTC
cdr3_aa: CASSPSRDSIQYF
d_call: -
clone_size: -
v_call: TRBV28
j_call: TRBJ2-4

cdr3_nt: TGTGCCAGCAGTTTTAACGGATATCAGCCCCAGCATTTT
cdr3_aa: CASSFNGYQPQHF
d_call: -
clone_size: -
v_call: TRBV12-3/TRBV12-4
j_call: TRBJ1-5

cdr3_nt: TGCGCCAGCAGCTTGGGAGGATTCTACGAGCAGTACTTC
cdr3_aa: CASSLGGFYEQYF
d_call: -
clone_size: -
v_call: TRBV5-1
j_call: TRBJ2-7

cdr3_nt: TGTGCCAGCACACTGGAGACAGGGGTATTCTCTGGGGCCAACGTCCTGACTTTC
cdr3_aa: CASTLETGVFSGANVLTF
d_call: TRBD1
clone_size: many
v_call: TRBV6-2/TRBV6-3
j_call: TRBJ2-6

cdr3_nt: TGTGCCAGCAGCTTAAATGGCCAGGGGGCCGCTCAGCCCCAGCATTTT
cdr3_aa: CASSLNGQGAAQPQHF
d_call: TRBD1
clone_size: -
v_call: TRBV7-2
j_call: TRBJ1-5

cdr3_nt: TGTGCCAGCAGCCTTTTTGGGGAGGGCACTGAAGCTTTCTTT
cdr3_aa: CASSLFGEGTEAFF
d_call: -
clone_size: -
v_call: TRBV7-8
j_call: TRBJ1-1

cdr3_nt: TGTGCCAGCAGCTTTCCAGGAGGCTTCGCCTCCCCCTACAATGAGCAGTTCTTC
cdr3_aa: CASSFPGGFASPYNEQFF
d_call: -
clone_size: many
v_call: TRBV5-6
j_call: TRBJ2-1

cdr3_nt: TGTGCCAGCAGCTTCCGTACTAGCGGGGGGTTGGATACGCAGTATTTT
cdr3_aa: CASSFRTSGGLDTQYF
d_call: TRBD2
clone_size: few
v_call: TRBV7-8
j_call: TRBJ2-3

cdr3_nt: TGTGCCAGCAGTCCTCGGACGCGGGAGACCCAGTACTTC
cdr3_aa: CASSPRTRETQYF
d_call: -
clone_size: many
v_call: TRBV27
j_call: TRBJ2-5

cdr3_nt: TGTGCCAGCAGCAAAACCCAGACAGGGAGAACCGGGGAGCTGTTTTTT
cdr3_aa: CASSKTQTGRTGELFF
d_call: TRBD1
clone_size: -
v_call: TRBV28
j_call: TRBJ2-2

cdr3_nt: TGTGCCAGCAGTCTTTATCAGGGGGCCACCCCCACCCAAGAGACCCAGTACTTC
cdr3_aa: CASSLYQGATPTQETQYF
d_call: TRBD1
clone_size: -
v_call: TRBV28
j_call: TRBJ2-5

cdr3_nt: TGTGCCAGCAGCGGGACTAGCGGTGAGACCCAGTACTTC
cdr3_aa: CASSGTSGETQYF
d_call: TRBD2
clone_size: many
v_call: TRBV2
j_call: TRBJ2-5

cdr3_nt: TGTGCCAGCCTACTGCACACGGGCAATCAGCCCCAGCATTTT
cdr3_aa: CASLLHTGNQPQHF
d_call: -
clone_size: few
v_call: TRBV28
j_call: TRBJ1-5

cdr3_nt: TGTGCCAGCAGAGACCGATCGGGGAATCAGCCCCAGCATTTT
cdr3_aa: CASRDRSGNQPQHF
d_call: -
clone_size: few
v_call: TRBV6-2/TRBV6-3
j_call: TRBJ1-5

cdr3_nt: TGTGCCAGCAGCACCGGGACAGGACTTGGTGAGCAGTTCTTC
cdr3_aa: CASSTGTGLGEQFF
d_call: TRBD1
clone_size: few
v_call: TRBV7-3
j_call: TRBJ2-1